The 10 T cell receptor beta chains presented below share a single source sample, sequenced in a study of blood T cell repertoires in COVID-19. Measured with immunoSEQ multiplex PCR; TCRdb has only the in-frame clones, and not every one. Among about 190,000 clones listed, roughly 81% were seen once. The specimen sequenced was peripheral blood. The source is a woman of 80 years or more with acute or convalescent COVID-19.

The CDR3 reads CASSLGHQNTEAFF. CDR3 coding DNA: TGTGCCAGCAGCTTAGGGCACCAGAACACTGAAGCTTTCTTT. The V gene is TRBV7-2, the J gene TRBJ1-1; no definite D call. Trimming pared 1 base from V and 1 base from J, leaving 7 bases between. Germline values: CDR1 SGHTA, CDR2 FQGNSA. The CDR3 spans 14 residues.

This sequence joins TRBV9 and TRBJ1-2, with D unclear. V lost 0 bases and J 4 bases, leaving 10 bases between the germline ends. This CDR3 has 14 amino acids. Germline V gives CDR1 SGDLS, CDR2 YYNGEE. The DNA of the CDR3 is TGTGCCAGCAGCGTAGGAGGTAACTCCTATGGCTACACCTTC. Its translation: CASSVGGNSYGYTF.

The CDR3 DNA reads TGTGCCAGCAGTTTTTTGGGAGGCGAATATGGCTACACCTTC. Translated, it gives CASSFLGGEYGYTF. The V call is TRBV28, the J call TRBJ1-2; no clear D. Germline V gene lookup returns CDR1 MDHEN and CDR2 SYDVKM. This CDR3 region has 14 residues. Trimming removed 3 bases from V and 5 bases from J, with 13 bases in between.

The V call is TRBV7-9, the J call TRBJ1-2, with D unclear. The germline V and J ends were trimmed by 4 bases and 7 bases, with 10 bases remaining between them. CDR1 and CDR2 from the germline V gene are SEHNR and FQNEAQ (reference sequence). The CDR3 loop spans 12 amino acids. The CDR3 DNA follows: TGTGCCAGCAGCTCCCCGCCAGGTGGCTACACCTTC. Translating gives CASSSPPGGYTF.

In this sample, this clone turned up once. The chain employs TRBV7-2 and TRBJ2-5, with TRBD1 matching 7 bases. The V gene end was trimmed by 5 bases and the J gene end by 4 bases; junction bases not matched to a gene: 7. CDR3 length equals 14 residues. The germline V gene encodes CDR1 SGHTA and CDR2 FQGNSA. CDR3 nucleotide sequence: TGTGCCAGCAGCCCTGACAGGGCCAGAGAGACCCAGTACTTC. As protein: CASSPDRARETQYF.

A few counts support this clone. J is TRBJ1-3 and V is TRBV4-2; 7 nucleotides agree with TRBD1. V shed 0 bases and J 1 base; nucleotides not matched to a gene: 9. The length of the CDR3 is 18 residues. The germline gives CDR1 LGHNA, CDR2 YNFKEQ. CDR3 DNA sequence: TGTGCCAGCAGCCAAGATCCAGGGGGACACTCTTCTGGAAACACCATATATTTT. Its protein is CASSQDPGGHSSGNTIYF.

This clone was seen a single time. This chain connects TRBV7-9 to TRBJ2-7; TRBD1 matches 9 bases. V lost 2 bases and J lost 1; bases outside the gene matches: 6. CDR1 is SEHNR and CDR2 is FQNEAQ in the germline V gene (reference sequence). The CDR3 runs to 16 residues. As DNA, the CDR3 is TGTGCCAGCAGCTTACCGGGACAGGGCCTGTCCTACGAGCAGTACTTC. This gives the protein CASSLPGQGLSYEQYF.

The chain recombines TRBV9 with TRBJ2-2, with D possibly matching TRBD2 (5 bases). The CDR3 has 15 amino acids. The V end lost 0 bases, the J end lost 1 base, and 7 bases lay between the germline ends. In germline, CDR1 is SGDLS, CDR2 YYNGEE. In DNA form, the CDR3 reads TGTGCCAGCAGCGTAGGGACTCAGAACACCGGGGAGCTGTTTTTT. This translates into CASSVGTQNTGELFF.

The V and J genes are TRBV6-5 and TRBJ2-2, with 8 bases fitting TRBD1. After removal of 6 bases from V and 6 bases from J, the junction contained 6 bases not matched to a gene. Germline V lookup: CDR1 MNHEY, CDR2 SVGAGI. The CDR3 has 14 residues. CDR3 in amino acids: CASRTPTGAGELFF. The CDR3 bases are TGTGCCAGCAGAACGCCGACAGGGGCCGGGGAGCTGTTTTTT.

The rearrangement links TRBV18 to TRBJ2-1, with D possibly TRBD1 on 5 matching bases. Germline CDR1 reads KGHSH; CDR2 reads LQKENI. CDR3 length equals 15 residues. V lost 5 bases to trimming and J lost 5 bases, with 16 bases between them. The CDR3 spells CASSSRGPENNEQFF. The DNA for the CDR3 is TGTGCCAGCTCATCAAGGGGCCCCGAGAACAATGAGCAGTTCTTC.